The 30 T cell receptor beta chains below were found in one sample sequenced in a study of response to subunit inactivated influenza vaccine. Each CDR3 protein is one row after TCRdb ran MiXCR on the RT-PCR reads. This table has 650,000 to 800,000 distinct CDR3 sequences, about 15% appearing once. Sequences were derived from PBMCs from blood, sampled 14 days before vaccination. The receptors derive from a man in his fifties who received an inactivated influenza vaccine.

The table lists this clonotype with a few counts. The V call is TRBV6-5, the J call TRBJ2-7; D gene unclear. Trimming left V 0 bases short and J 6 bases short, with 12 bases between. The CDR3 sequence is 14 residues long. Per the germline V gene, CDR1 is MNHEY and CDR2 is SVGAGI. The CDR3, as DNA: TGTGCCAGCAGTTACTCGTACACGGGTTTCGAGCAGTACTTC. Amino acids: CASSYSYTGFEQYF.

This chain connects TRBV28 to TRBJ2-2; 10 nucleotides align to TRBD2. The V gene's germline CDR1 is MDHEN and CDR2 SYDVKM. The CDR3 is 16 amino acids. V trimming: 4 bases; J trimming: 1 base; junction bases outside the gene matches: 3. The CDR3, as DNA: TGTGCCAGCAGTTCCCGGACTAGCGGGAACACCGGGGAGCTGTTTTTT. Its protein product is CASSSRTSGNTGELFF.

This clonotype was seen repeatedly, ten times or more. This rearrangement joins TRBV4-3 to TRBJ1-2; maybe TRBD1 (5 bases). The germline V gene encodes CDR1 LGHNA and CDR2 YSLEER. CDR3 length equals 15 residues. Trimming cost V 1 base and J 4 bases, with 13 bases left between them. CDR3 sequence (DNA): TGCGCCAGCAGCCAAGCAGCGGGGGATATCTATGGCTACACCTTC. This sequence encodes CASSQAAGDIYGYTF.

The genes are TRBV10-3 and TRBJ2-3; perhaps D is TRBD1 or TRBD2 (7 bases each). The length of the CDR3 is 13 residues. Germline V gene sequence: CDR1 ENHRY, CDR2 SYGVKD. V shed 11 bases and J shed 3 bases, with 15 bases lying between them. Written as DNA, the CDR3 is TGTGCCCTCTCAGGGGGGGCGACAGATACGCAGTATTTT. Residues: CALSGGATDTQYF.

The V gene is TRBV7-9, the J gene TRBJ2-7; the D is unclear. V lost 3 bases and J lost 2, with 20 bases in between. CDR1 is SEHNR, CDR2 FQNEAQ, per germline (reference sequence). This CDR3 contains 17 residues. Written as DNA, the CDR3 is TGTGCCAGCAGCTTCGCGCCGCCAGCGCAGCGCCCCTACGAGCAGTACTTC. Translation: CASSFAPPAQRPYEQYF.

This clonotype occurred a few times. The chain is built from TRBV3-1 and TRBJ2-1; no clear D. V was trimmed by 4 bases and J by 4 bases, leaving 14 bases between them. The CDR3 runs 15 residues. Germline CDR1 is LGHDT and CDR2 is YNNKEL (reference sequence). In nucleotides, the CDR3 is TGTGCCAGCAGCCGAAATCCGATAGCTTACAATGAGCAGTTCTTC. Amino acids: CASSRNPIAYNEQFF.

The sample holds a few counts of this clonotype. The rearrangement links TRBV14 to TRBJ2-1; possible D gene TRBD2, 5 bases. Germline loops: CDR1 SGHDN, CDR2 FVKESK. V gave up 3 bases and J gave up 13 bases, with 16 bases separating them. The CDR3 sequence is 13 residues long. Here the CDR3 reads CASSQFRELSQFF. CDR3 bases: TGTGCCAGCAGCCAGTTCCGGGAATTATCTCAGTTCTTC.

The rearrangement uses TRBV29-1 and TRBJ2-7; 8 nucleotides match TRBD2. Trimming cost V 0 bases and J 3 bases; bases outside gene matches: 7. The CDR3 contains 15 residues. The V gene's germline CDR1 is SQVTM and CDR2 ANQGSEA. The CDR3 loop is CSVEDRGGGYYEQYF. In DNA, the CDR3 is TGCAGCGTTGAAGATCGGGGGGGGGGATACTACGAGCAGTACTTC.

The table lists this clonotype with a few counts. The chain employs TRBV7-9 and TRBJ2-7, with 8 nucleotides matching TRBD1. Germline-derived CDR1 and CDR2 are SEHNR and FQNEAQ (reference sequence). The CDR3 has 14 residues. With 4 bases clipped from V and 2 bases from J, the junction kept 4 bases outside the gene matches. CDR3 sequence (DNA): TGTGCCAGCAGCTCCCAGGGGGCGGCCTACGAGCAGTACTTC. Residues: CASSSQGAAYEQYF.

The chain is built from TRBV3-1 and TRBJ2-2; D tentatively reads TRBD1 or TRBD2 (6 bases each). CDR1 and CDR2 from the germline V gene are LGHDT and YNNKEL (reference sequence). This CDR3 is 16 amino acids long. With 2 bases removed from V and 6 bases from J, the gap between germline ends came to 16 bases. The CDR3 region has the DNA TGTGCCAGCAGCCAAAGGGGGGCCGGCGGCGCCGGGGAGCTGTTTTTT. Its protein is CASSQRGAGGAGELFF.

The chain is built from TRBV11-2 and TRBJ2-7, with 9 bases that match TRBD1. There are 16 residues in the CDR3. Germline trimming cut 4 bases from V and 5 bases from J; bases unmatched to any gene: 12. Germline CDR1 is SGHAT and CDR2 is FQNNGV. The CDR3 loop reads CASSSLRDRAFDEQYF. CDR3 DNA sequence: TGTGCCAGCAGCTCCCTTCGGGACAGGGCGTTCGACGAGCAGTACTTC.

The J gene is TRBJ2-2, the V gene TRBV9, with D possibly matching TRBD1 (6 bases). V was cut by 4 bases and J by 8 bases, with 21 bases left in between. CDR1 SGDLS and CDR2 YYNGEE come from the germline V gene. The CDR3 consists of 16 residues. CDR3 amino acids: CASSPTTGPMVGELFF. In DNA, the CDR3 is TGTGCCAGCAGCCCTACGACAGGTCCCATGGTTGGGGAGCTGTTTTTT.

V and J are TRBV5-5 and TRBJ1-1; TRBD1 might be the D (5 bases). Per germline, CDR1 SGHKS and CDR2 YYEKEE (reference sequence). V lost 4 bases to trimming and J lost 1 base, with 17 bases between them. CDR3 length: 16 residues. CDR3 protein: CASSPTVVEENTEAFF. In nucleotides, the CDR3 is TGTGCCAGCAGCCCGACAGTGGTGGAGGAGAACACTGAAGCTTTCTTT.

The gene calls are TRBV30 and TRBJ2-3; tentative D call: TRBD2 (5 bases). CDR3 size: 16 residues. Deletions cut 0 bases from V and 7 bases from J, with 20 bases between. Germline V gene lookup returns CDR1 GTSNPN and CDR2 SVGIG (reference sequence). The CDR3 is CAWSVMASLGLNTQYF. The DNA for the CDR3 is TGTGCCTGGAGTGTAATGGCTAGCCTAGGGTTGAATACGCAGTATTTT.

The chain links TRBV27 to TRBJ2-7; D may be TRBD1 (6 bases). The CDR3 is 14 residues long. The V end was cut by 4 bases, the J end by 2 bases, with 12 bases between. Germline-derived CDR1 and CDR2 are MNHEY and SMNVEV (reference sequence). The CDR3 sequence is CASSWTRGTYEQYF. CDR3 coding DNA: TGTGCCAGCAGTTGGACCAGGGGAACCTACGAGCAGTACTTC.

J is TRBJ2-3 and V is TRBV10-3; D is undetermined. V was shortened by 4 bases and J by 6 bases, with 14 bases between the two germline ends. The CDR3 length is 14 residues. CDR1 is ENHRY and CDR2 is SYGVKD in the germline V gene. CDR3 bases: TGTGCCATCAGTGCAAATGTCGATTCGGATACGCAGTATTTT. Its translation: CAISANVDSDTQYF.

A few counts support this clonotype. The chain couples TRBV10-2 to TRBJ2-7; 9 bases fit TRBD1. The CDR3 contains 16 residues. Germline CDR1 WSHSY, CDR2 SAAADI. J lost 4 bases, V lost 3 bases, and 10 bases had no gene match. CDR3 residues: CASSDPGTGRPYEQYF. CDR3 nucleotide sequence: TGCGCCAGCAGTGACCCAGGGACAGGGCGCCCGTACGAGCAGTACTTC.

The CDR3 protein is CASSLARGVFF. DNA for the CDR3: TGTGCCAGCAGTTTAGCCAGGGGGGTGTTCTTC. The chain links TRBV12-3 or TRBV12-4 to TRBJ2-1; D may be TRBD1 (7 bases). This CDR3 spans 11 amino acids. The V gene lost 0 bases and the J gene lost 15 bases, with 9 bases spanning the gap.

This clonotype was detected only a few times. The chain employs TRBV5-1 and TRBJ2-7; 10 nucleotides match TRBD2. The CDR3 is made up of 17 amino acids. Germline V gene data show CDR1 as SGHRS and CDR2 as YFSETQ. V shed 4 bases and J 5 bases; nucleotides not matched to a gene: 15. The CDR3 nucleotides read TGCGCCAGCAGCCGGCTTCCGGGACTAGCGCTAGGGGACGAGCAGTACTTC. Protein product: CASSRLPGLALGDEQYF. Full variable domain (remainder filled in from reference TRBV5-1 and TRBJ2-7): KAGVTQTPRYLIKTRGQQVTLSCSPISGHRSVSWYQQTPGQGLQFLFEYFSETQRNKGNFPGRFSGRQFSNSRSEMNVSTLELGDSALYLCASSRLPGLALGDEQYFGPGTRLTVT.

A few counts support this clonotype. At one of its ends the junction is not consistent with the germline gene, which may arise from a read error. This chain connects TRBV7-7 to TRBJ2-3; 13 positions match TRBD2. Germline CDR1 SSHAT, CDR2 FNYEAQ (reference sequence). The CDR3 contains 18 residues. The CDR3 loop is CASSLVATSGGPSGTQYF. For the CDR3, the DNA is TGTGCTAGCAGCTTAGTAGCGACTAGCGGGGGGCCCAGTGGTACGCAGTATTTT.

This clonotype appeared a few times. The chain joins TRBV30 to TRBJ2-7; D unresolved. The CDR3 is 12 residues long. Trimming shortened V by 4 bases and J by 4 bases, and 11 bases separated the two germline ends. Germline V CDR1 and CDR2: GTSNPN, SVGIG (reference sequence). The CDR3 sequence is CAWTHIGYEQYF. CDR3 sequence (DNA): TGTGCCTGGACCCACATTGGGTACGAGCAGTACTTC.

This clonotype showed up many times. The chain combines TRBV7-3 with TRBJ2-4; D may match TRBD1 or TRBD2 (5 bases each). V lost 5 bases to trimming and J lost 8 bases, with 16 bases between them. Per germline, CDR1 SGHTA and CDR2 FQGTGA. CDR3 length: 14 residues. CDR3 region: CASSRYGGDDIQYF. CDR3 sequence (DNA): TGTGCCAGCAGCCGCTATGGGGGAGACGACATTCAGTACTTC.

The gene calls are TRBV11-2 and TRBJ2-3, with D hard to call. V lost 5 bases, J lost 4 bases, and 13 bases lay in between. The length of the CDR3 is 14 residues. Germline V CDR1 and CDR2: SGHAT, FQNNGV. CDR3 loop: CASSPNRLADTQYF. The CDR3, as DNA: TGTGCCAGCAGCCCTAATCGTTTGGCAGATACGCAGTATTTT.

This chain joins TRBV4-1 and TRBJ2-3, with D maybe TRBD2 (6 bases). Trimming stripped 0 bases from V and 1 base from J, with 11 bases between. This CDR3 has 16 amino acids. Looked up from germline, CDR1 is MGHRA and CDR2 is YSYEKL. CDR3 in amino acids: CASSQDWTGGTDTQYF. The DNA for the CDR3 is TGCGCCAGCAGCCAAGACTGGACGGGGGGCACAGATACGCAGTATTTT.

In this sample, this clonotype turned up once. V usage is TRBV4-3 and J usage is TRBJ2-3, with a possible D match to TRBD1 (6 bases). Germline V CDR1 and CDR2: LGHNA, YSLEER. The CDR3 loop spans 15 amino acids. Trimming left V 5 bases short and J 2 bases short, with 14 bases between. The CDR3 is CASSSHRVPTDTQYF. The CDR3 DNA sequence: TGCGCCAGCAGCTCTCACAGGGTCCCCACAGATACGCAGTATTTT.

This clonotype occurred a few times. This chain connects TRBV29-1 to TRBJ2-7; TRBD2 is a possible D gene (5 bases). Trimming removed 7 bases from V and 0 bases from J, with 13 bases in between. This CDR3 spans 13 amino acids. Looked up from germline, CDR1 is SQVTM and CDR2 is ANQGSEA. The CDR3 sequence: CSAAPRDSYEQYF. The DNA for the CDR3 is TGCAGCGCCGCACCCCGGGACTCCTACGAGCAGTACTTC.

This clonotype was seen a handful of times. CDR3 in DNA: TGTGCCACCGGAGCGGACCTCTCCGGAAACACCATATATTTT. Amino acids: CATGADLSGNTIYF. The chain is built from TRBV10-3 and TRBJ1-3; D gene uncertain. This CDR3 is 14 amino acids long. Germline assignment: CDR1 ENHRY and CDR2 SYGVKD. V shed 10 bases and J shed 4 bases, with 17 bases lying between them.

Ten or more counts support this clonotype. This chain joins TRBV29-1 and TRBJ2-2; D is uncertain. Germline V lookup: CDR1 SQVTM, CDR2 ANQGSEA. CDR3 length equals 13 residues. The V and J ends lost 5 bases and 2 bases respectively, with 9 bases between them. DNA of the CDR3: TGCAGCGTTTTGGGCGGTAACACCGGGGAGCTGTTTTTT. Its translation: CSVLGGNTGELFF.

This clonotype was seen more than once but under ten times. This chain joins TRBV20-1 and TRBJ2-7; D uncertain. There are 14 residues in the CDR3. Germline CDR1 and CDR2: DFQATT and SNEGSKA (reference sequence). With 5 bases removed from V and 2 bases from J, the gap between germline ends came to 16 bases. The CDR3 DNA reads TGCAGTGCTCCAGACGTCCGGAGAACCTACGAGCAGTACTTC. Residues: CSAPDVRRTYEQYF.

This clonotype has just a few counts. This rearrangement joins TRBV20-1 to TRBJ2-7; D gene uncertain. Trimming took off 5 bases at V and 1 base at J, with 15 bases between the two ends. Germline V gene data show CDR1 as DFQATT and CDR2 as SNEGSKA (reference sequence). This CDR3 has 14 amino acids. In DNA, the CDR3 is TGCAGTGCTCCCCGTCCCGAGTTATCCTACGAGCAGTACTTC. This encodes CSAPRPELSYEQYF.